These 24 T cell receptor beta chains came from one sample sequenced in a study of blood T cell repertoires in COVID-19. Assay used: immunoSEQ multiplex PCR; TCRdb lists only in-frame clones, some missing. This sample has 30,000 to 50,000 clones, with roughly 82% found just once. Sequencing was done on a sample of peripheral blood. Every receptor here comes from a middle-aged man with active or convalescent COVID-19.

This chain connects TRBV9 to TRBJ2-6; D may be TRBD1 (5 bases). V lost 0 bases, J lost 3 bases, and 13 bases lay in between. Germline values: CDR1 SGDLS, CDR2 YYNGEE. The CDR3 is 17 amino acids. The CDR3 protein is CASSVATGALGANVLTF. CDR3 coding DNA: TGTGCCAGCAGCGTAGCTACAGGAGCTCTTGGGGCCAACGTCCTGACTTTC.

This clone appeared a single time. V usage is TRBV16 and J usage is TRBJ1-5; D not certain. The V end lost 1 base, the J end lost 0 bases, and 10 bases lay between the germline ends. The germline V gene has CDR1 KGHSY and CDR2 FQNENV. The CDR3 contains 16 residues. The CDR3 DNA reads TGTGCCAGCAGCCAATTCCACCCTAATAGCAATCAGCCCCAGCATTTT. Translated, it gives CASSQFHPNSNQPQHF.

This clone was picked up one time. The chain is built from TRBV10-3 and TRBJ1-4, with TRBD1 matching over 7 bases. CDR1 is ENHRY and CDR2 is SYGVKD in the germline V gene. With 10 bases clipped from V and 0 bases from J, the junction kept 5 bases outside the gene matches. There are 14 residues in the CDR3. Here the CDR3 DNA reads TGTGCCAGTCGGGACAGCTCAACTAATGAAAAACTGTTTTTT. Its translation is CASRDSSTNEKLFF.

The chain uses TRBV28 and TRBJ2-7; 7 positions agree with TRBD1. The CDR3 has 15 amino acids. Germline V gene sequence: CDR1 MDHEN, CDR2 SYDVKM. J lost 0 bases, V lost 7 bases, and 9 bases had no gene match. Here the CDR3 reads CASNPRQGPSYEQYF. DNA of the CDR3: TGTGCCAGCAACCCTAGACAGGGCCCCTCCTACGAGCAGTACTTC.

The chain couples TRBV6-6 to TRBJ1-2; 8 bases align to TRBD1. J gave up 1 base and V 3 bases, and 1 base lay outside the gene matches. CDR1 is MNHNY and CDR2 is SVGAGI in the germline V gene (reference sequence). The CDR3 consists of 14 residues. The CDR3 region is CASSYGQGNYGYTF. The CDR3 bases are TGTGCCAGCAGTTATGGACAGGGTAACTATGGCTACACCTTC.

V gene TRBV7-2 combines with J gene TRBJ2-2; D not certain. The CDR3 consists of 13 residues. From germline, CDR1 is SGHTA and CDR2 FQGNSA. The V end lost 2 bases, the J end lost 4 bases, and 5 bases lay between the germline ends. As DNA, the CDR3 is TGTGCCAGCAGCTTATTCGGCACCGGGGAGCTGTTTTTT. Translating gives CASSLFGTGELFF.

The chain is built from TRBV28 and TRBJ1-6; TRBD1 matches 9 bases. V lost 5 bases and J lost 17; bases outside the gene matches: 4. CDR3 size: 11 residues. From germline, CDR1 is MDHEN and CDR2 SYDVKM. This CDR3 reads CASSLGQGIHF. Written as DNA, the CDR3 is TGTGCCAGCAGTCTCGGACAGGGGATCCACTTT.

This chain uses TRBV19 with TRBJ2-2; 16 nucleotides line up with TRBD2. CDR1 LNHDA and CDR2 SQIVND come from the germline V gene (reference sequence). V gave up 0 bases and J gave up 4 bases; unmatched junction bases: 5. This CDR3 region has 19 residues. Here the CDR3 reads CASSIDGTSGGAGTGELFF. Written as DNA, the CDR3 is TGTGCCAGTAGTATAGATGGGACTAGCGGGGGGGCCGGCACCGGGGAGCTGTTTTTT. The variable domain in full, with the rest retrieved from reference TRBV19 and TRBJ2-2, is DGGITQSPKYLFRKEGQNVTLSCEQNLNHDAMYWYRQDPGQGLRLIYYSQIVNDFQKGDIAEGYSVSREKKESFPLTVTSAQKNPTAFYLCASSIDGTSGGAGTGELFFGEGSRLTVL.

The CDR3 nucleotides read TGTGCCAGCAGCCCAGACAGGGGGCGCGGCTACACCTTC. It codes for CASSPDRGRGYTF. This chain uses TRBV2 with TRBJ1-2; 10 bases map to TRBD1. The germline gives CDR1 SNHLY, CDR2 FYNNEI. With 6 bases clipped from V and 8 bases from J, the junction kept 6 bases outside the gene matches. The CDR3 is 13 residues long.

The chain couples TRBV11-2 to TRBJ1-2; weak D call: TRBD1 (6 bases). The CDR3 runs 15 residues. Trimming removed 6 bases from V and 1 base from J, with 15 bases in between. The germline gives CDR1 SGHAT, CDR2 FQNNGV. The CDR3 region is CASRSTGLGNYGYTF. The CDR3 DNA follows: TGTGCCAGCAGATCGACAGGCCTGGGTAACTATGGCTACACCTTC.

V usage is TRBV11-2 and J usage is TRBJ1-3; D not certain. Trimming took off 3 bases at V and 4 bases at J, with 7 bases between the two ends. The V gene's germline CDR1 is SGHAT and CDR2 FQNNGV. The CDR3 totals 13 residues. The CDR3 DNA follows: TGTGCCAGCAGCTTGCTCGGGGGAAACACCATATATTTT. Amino acid sequence: CASSLLGGNTIYF.

The chain combines TRBV19 with TRBJ2-3; 10 nucleotides agree with TRBD1. The V gene end was trimmed by 5 bases and the J gene end by 5 bases; junction bases not matched to a gene: 10. CDR1 and CDR2 from the germline V gene are LNHDA and SQIVND (reference sequence). The CDR3 loop spans 16 amino acids. CDR3 sequence (DNA): TGTGCCAGTAGTGCATCCGGGACAGGGGAGAGAGATACGCAGTATTTT. As protein: CASSASGTGERDTQYF.

V and J are TRBV7-9 and TRBJ2-1, with 9 bases aligning to TRBD1. Looked up from germline, CDR1 is SEHNR and CDR2 is FQNEAQ (reference sequence). This CDR3 has 17 amino acids. The V gene end was trimmed by 5 bases and the J gene end by 6 bases; junction bases not matched to a gene: 14. CDR3 sequence reads: CASSPKPGQGVINEQFF. As DNA, the CDR3 is TGTGCCAGCAGCCCAAAGCCGGGACAGGGAGTGATCAATGAGCAGTTCTTC.

In this sample, this clone turned up once. The chain carries TRBV19 and TRBJ1-5; perhaps TRBD1 as D (6 bases). This CDR3 comprises 15 residues. Germline V gene lookup returns CDR1 LNHDA and CDR2 SQIVND (reference sequence). The V end was cut by 3 bases, the J end by 6 bases, with 15 bases between. This CDR3 is CASSIPLGAGQPQHF. The CDR3 nucleotides read TGTGCCAGTAGTATCCCTCTGGGGGCTGGTCAGCCCCAGCATTTT.

V is TRBV6-5 and J is TRBJ2-7; 9 bases map to TRBD2. CDR1 and CDR2 (germline): MNHEY, SVGAGI. CDR3 length: 14 amino acids. The ends lost 6 bases at V and 6 bases at J; junction bases unmatched: 9. CDR3 residues: CASSQLAGFSEQYF. The CDR3, as DNA: TGTGCCAGCAGCCAGCTAGCGGGGTTTTCCGAGCAGTACTTC.

This CDR3 is CASRDSVQRQYF. CDR3 in DNA: TGTGCCAGTAGGGACTCCGTACAACGGCAGTACTTC. This rearrangement joins TRBV19 to TRBJ2-7; perhaps TRBD2 as D (5 bases). The CDR3 loop spans 12 amino acids. Germline CDR1 reads LNHDA; CDR2 reads SQIVND (reference sequence). Trimming pared 6 bases from V and 9 bases from J, leaving 15 bases between.

In regard to this clone: One end of the junction is discordant with germline, which a read error may explain. The chain has TRBV9 and TRBJ1-5, with TRBD1 matching over 8 bases. CDR1 SGDLS and CDR2 YYNGEE come from the germline V gene. The CDR3 covers 14 residues. The DNA for the CDR3 is TGTGCCAGCAGCGCCGGGACAGGCAAACAGCCCCAGCATTTT. It yields the protein CASSAGTGKQPQHF. The full variable domain, its missing parts supplied by reference TRBV9 and TRBJ1-5, is DSGVTQTPKHLITATGQRVTLRCSPRSGDLSVYWYQQSLDQGLQFLIQYYNGEERAKGNILERFSAQQFPDLHSELNLSSLELGDSALYFCASSAGTGKQPQHFGDGTRLSIL.

The chain combines TRBV6-5 with TRBJ2-7, with 9 bases matching TRBD1. Germline values: CDR1 MNHEY, CDR2 SVGAGI. Losses at the gene ends were 2 bases for V and 3 bases for J; bases not matched to a gene: 5. The CDR3 contains 15 residues. CDR3 region: CASSYTPGQGYEQYF. The CDR3 region has the DNA TGTGCCAGCAGTTACACACCGGGACAGGGCTACGAGCAGTACTTC.

V is TRBV11-2 and J is TRBJ2-1; 13 bases line up with TRBD2. Per the germline V gene, CDR1 is SGHAT and CDR2 is FQNNGV. Trimming cost V 5 bases and J 4 bases; bases outside gene matches: 8. The CDR3 spans 17 residues. The CDR3 DNA reads as TGTGCCAGCAGCCCCCGACTAGCGGGGGGAGGTTACAATGAGCAGTTCTTC. This gives the protein CASSPRLAGGGYNEQFF.

The chain links TRBV7-9 to TRBJ1-2; D possibly corresponds to TRBD1 (6 bases). Trimming pared 3 bases from V and 7 bases from J, leaving 12 bases between. The germline V gene has CDR1 SEHNR and CDR2 FQNEAQ (reference sequence). CDR3 length equals 13 residues. The CDR3 coding sequence is TGTGCCAGCAGCTTGAACAGGGATTCTGGCTACACCTTC. Its translation: CASSLNRDSGYTF.

A single count supports this clone. This rearrangement joins TRBV19 to TRBJ1-1; D may be TRBD1 (5 bases). Germline CDR1 LNHDA, CDR2 SQIVND (reference sequence). This CDR3 contains 14 residues. V was trimmed by 9 bases and J by 1 base, leaving 15 bases between them. CDR3 sequence reads: CASSRGMQNTEAFF. CDR3 nucleotide sequence: TGTGCCAGCTCCCGGGGGATGCAGAACACTGAAGCTTTCTTT.

This sequence joins TRBV7-9 and TRBJ2-7, with 7 positions matching TRBD1. The CDR3 totals 15 residues. Germline V gene data show CDR1 as SEHNR and CDR2 as FQNEAQ (reference sequence). J gave up 2 bases and V 5 bases, and 9 bases lay outside the gene matches. CDR3 loop: CASSRPGQTTYEQYF. The CDR3 DNA follows: TGTGCCAGCAGCCGACCGGGACAGACAACCTACGAGCAGTACTTC. Full variable domain (missing parts from reference TRBV7-9 and TRBJ2-7): DTGVSQNPRHKITKRGQNVTFRCDPISEHNRLYWYRQTLGQGPEFLTYFQNEAQLEKSRLLSDRFSAERPKGSFSTLEIQRTEQGDSAMYLCASSRPGQTTYEQYFGPGTRLTVT.

V is TRBV7-6 and J is TRBJ2-5; 10 bases are a match to TRBD1. CDR3 length equals 15 residues. CDR1 and CDR2 (germline): SGHVS, FNYEAQ. Trimming at V came to 5 bases and at J to 4 bases, leaving 7 bases not matched to a gene. DNA for the CDR3: TGTGCCAGCAGCCTTGGGACAGGGGTTGCAGAGACCCAGTACTTC. This gives the protein CASSLGTGVAETQYF.

This rearrangement joins TRBV4-2 to TRBJ1-1; no definite D call. The CDR3 consists of 13 residues. CDR1 and CDR2 (germline): LGHNA, YNFKEQ. V was trimmed by 4 bases and J by 8 bases, leaving 14 bases between them. The CDR3 bases are TGTGCCAGCAGCCTTGGCGGACCGGGGGAAGCTTTCTTT. It is translated as CASSLGGPGEAFF.